Here is one TCR beta chain with its context. No antigen is known for it. No quality values exist for individual bases; no much larger clone is one base distant. This entry belongs to a study of blood T cells in healthy people across ages (dated by TCRdb to about 2015). General notes on the study: Template switching captured roughly one uniquely barcoded TCR beta cDNA molecule per two T cells in model experiments. Using deep sequencing normalized with unique cDNA molecular identifiers, the study measured how TCR beta repertoire diversity changes with age. The study analyzed two additional independent replicas of 1 million unique cDNA reads from the same blood draw for two donors, one aged 18 to 30 and one aged 80 or older. The donors were divided into four age groups: young (average approximately 17 years), middle-aged (about 39), aged (about 56) and long-lived (roughly 86). To avoid experimental bias, donors of different ages were randomly spread across the sequencing lanes. Broader findings and caveats from the paper: Observed TCR beta diversity per million T cells fell roughly linearly with age, and a significant reduction was already apparent by age roughly 40. Observed TCR beta diversity correlated strongly with the percentage of naive T cells measured by flow cytometry. Because donor CMV infection status was unknown, age-related changes in expanded clonotypes were potentially confounded. Because profiling used bulk unsorted PBMCs, naive and antigen-experienced compartments could not be compared conclusively. The long-lived group showed more naive CD4+ T cells, fewer expanded clones and increased TCR diversity than the aged group, suggesting age selection. Estimates of total diversity based on one million sequenced T cells were regarded as lower bounds and as underestimates.

Systemically healthy Caucasian individuals from Russia, approximately 39 in total and aged roughly 6 to 100 years, were included as donors. Around 10 milliliters of peripheral blood were collected from each donor into EDTA-treated Vacutainer tubes. Ficoll-Paque density-gradient centrifugation was used to isolate PBMCs, with at least 6.5 million per sample. Total RNA, at least 6 micrograms per sample, was extracted from PBMCs with Trizol reagent. The percentages of naive CD45RAhigh/CD27high T cells were determined by flow cytometry on a PBMC aliquot from every donor. Library construction relied on 5' RACE. Data came from an Illumina HiSeq 2500. A second PCR of roughly 6 to 11 cycles was run with a J-beta primer mix and a sample-barcoded 5' primer. Each TCR beta cDNA molecule received a unique molecular identifier from a template-switch 5' adaptor carrying 12 random nucleotides. Each sample yielded at least 2.5 million CDR3-containing paired-end reads. First-strand cDNA synthesis was performed from all RNA using the Mint cDNA synthesis kit, with priming by a TRBC-specific oligonucleotide. After uracil-DNA glycosylase treatment, a first 18-cycle PCR used universal primers M1SS and BC2_uni_R on all cDNA. In the original analysis: Normalization of each sample was performed by random selection of 1 million high-quality reads, each carrying a distinct molecular identifier. Instead of being binned into consensus sequences, reads that shared molecular identifiers were thrown out. CDR3 identification, clonotype clustering and error correction used MiTCR with a Q25 quality threshold and the strictest error-elimination algorithm. Lower-bound total TCR beta diversity was estimated with a nonparametric unseen species model using Euler transformation. TCRdb cleaned the public reads at Q25 with fastp, built clones with MiXCR and kept in-frame beta chains. Merged by CDR3 protein, the rows form single entries marked with the most common genes and DNA. The V and J calls, along with clone size, are taken from TCRdb and not from the paper's own processing. The sample table holds about 640,000 distinct CDR3 sequences, of which 40% to 45% were seen once. The ten largest clones represent approximately 31% of the sample.

The germline V gene specifies SGHTA as CDR1 and FQGNSA as CDR2. Deletion took 4 bases off V and 8 bases off J, with a span of 23 bases between the germline ends. The CDR3 numbers 16 residues from cysteine through phenylalanine. The sequence is cut down to CDR3 DNA, 48 bases in frame from base 1. The sample taken for sequencing was blood. The chain couples TRBV7-2 to TRBJ1-2, and the D gene may be TRBD1, 6 bases matching. This receptor was identified in an elderly man in good health. The DNA sequence reads TGTGCCAGCAGCTCCCAAGGTCGTGTGGGGGCTCGAGGCTACACCTTC. The resulting protein is CASSSQGRVGARGYTF. Full variable domain (CDR3 extended with the reference TRBV7-2 and TRBJ1-2 proteins): GAGVSQSPSNKVTEKGKDVELRCDPISGHTALYWYRQSLGQGLEFLIYFQGNSAPDKSGLPSDRFSAERTGGSVSTLTIQRTQQEDSAVYLCASSSQGRVGARGYTFGSGTRLTVV.